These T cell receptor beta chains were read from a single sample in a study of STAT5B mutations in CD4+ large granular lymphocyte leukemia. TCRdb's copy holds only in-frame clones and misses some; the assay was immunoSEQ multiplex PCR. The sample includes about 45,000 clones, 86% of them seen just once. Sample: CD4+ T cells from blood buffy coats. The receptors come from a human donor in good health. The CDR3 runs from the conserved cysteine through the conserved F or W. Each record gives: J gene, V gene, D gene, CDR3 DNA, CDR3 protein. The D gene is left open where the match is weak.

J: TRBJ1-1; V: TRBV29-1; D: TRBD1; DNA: TGCAGCGCTTACAGGGGGCTGGACACTGAAGCTTTCTTT; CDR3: CSAYRGLDTEAFF
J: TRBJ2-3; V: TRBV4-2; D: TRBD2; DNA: TGTGCCAGCAGCCGGCAGGACTCGACTAGCGGGACAGATACGCAGTATTTT; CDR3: CASSRQDSTSGTDTQYF
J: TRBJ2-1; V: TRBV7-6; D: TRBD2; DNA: TGTGCCAGCAGCTTATTTGGGGGGGGGCTACTAGCGGGAAAAGACAATGAGCAGTTCTTC; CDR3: CASSLFGGGLLAGKDNEQFF
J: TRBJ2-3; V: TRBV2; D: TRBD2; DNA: TGTGCCAGCAATGCGGGAGGGCCGTACACAGATACGCAGTATTTT; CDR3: CASNAGGPYTDTQYF
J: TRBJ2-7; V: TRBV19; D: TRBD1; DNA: TGTGCCAGTAGTACCGCCGGGACAGGGGTATACGAGCAGTACTTC; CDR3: CASSTAGTGVYEQYF
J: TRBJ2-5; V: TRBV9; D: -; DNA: TGTGCCAGCAGCGTAGGAGGCGGGACTCGGGAGACCCAGTACTTC; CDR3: CASSVGGGTRETQYF
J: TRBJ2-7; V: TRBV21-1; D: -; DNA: TGTGCCAGCAGCAAAGATCCAGGGTCCCGGGGCGAGCAGTACTTC; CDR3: CASSKDPGSRGEQYF
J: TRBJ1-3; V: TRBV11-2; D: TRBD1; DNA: TGTGCCAGCAGCTTGTCCGGGACAGGGCAGATCTCTGGAAACACCATATATTTT; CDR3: CASSLSGTGQISGNTIYF
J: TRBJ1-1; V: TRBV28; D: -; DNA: TGTGCCAGCAGTTTATCGTCTCCTCGAGGAACTGAAGCTTTCTTT; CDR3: CASSLSSPRGTEAFF
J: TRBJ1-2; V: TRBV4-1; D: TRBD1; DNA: TGCGCCAGCAGCCAGGATAGGACAGGGAAACATTATGGCTACACCTTC; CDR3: CASSQDRTGKHYGYTF
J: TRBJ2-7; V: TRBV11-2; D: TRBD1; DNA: TGTGCCAGCAGCACACGACAGGGCACCTACGAGCAGTACTTC; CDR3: CASSTRQGTYEQYF
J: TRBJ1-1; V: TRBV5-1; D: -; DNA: TGCGCCAGCAACGACGGGGGGAACACTGAAGCTTTCTTT; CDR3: CASNDGGNTEAFF
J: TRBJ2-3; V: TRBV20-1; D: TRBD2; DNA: TGCAGTGGACTAGCTGGAAATACGCAGTATTTT; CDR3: CSGLAGNTQYF
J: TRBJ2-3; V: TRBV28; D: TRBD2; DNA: TGTGCCAGCAGTTCCGGGACTAGCGGGAACCCAGATACGCAGTATTTT; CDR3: CASSSGTSGNPDTQYF
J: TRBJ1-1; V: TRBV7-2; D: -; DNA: TGTGCCAGCAGCCCCCGAACGGGGATGAACACTGAAGCTTTCTTT; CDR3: CASSPRTGMNTEAFF
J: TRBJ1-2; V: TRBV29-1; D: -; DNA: TGCAGCGTCTGGGACACGGTATATGGCTACACCTTC; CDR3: CSVWDTVYGYTF
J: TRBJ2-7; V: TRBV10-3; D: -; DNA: TGTGCCATCAGGCGGGAAGGGACAGCCTACGAGCAGTACTTC; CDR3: CAIRREGTAYEQYF
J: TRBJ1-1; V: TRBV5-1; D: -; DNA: TGCGCCAGCAGCTTTTCGACAGAAGGGACTGAAGCTTTCTTT; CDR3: CASSFSTEGTEAFF
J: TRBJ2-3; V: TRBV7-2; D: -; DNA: TGTGCCAGCAGCTTCAGGTCCGGGGAGACAGATACGCAGTATTTT; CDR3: CASSFRSGETDTQYF
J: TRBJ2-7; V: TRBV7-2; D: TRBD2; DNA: TGTGCCAGCAGCTCGGGACTAGCGGGAGGGGAACAGTACTTC; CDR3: CASSSGLAGGEQYF
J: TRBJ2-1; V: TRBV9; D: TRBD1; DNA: TGTGCCAGCAGCGCGGGACAGACCTACAATGAGCAGTTCTTC; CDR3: CASSAGQTYNEQFF
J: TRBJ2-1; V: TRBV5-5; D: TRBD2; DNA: TGTGCCAGCAGCTTTAGCGGGAGGGCAGTATCTGAGCAGTTCTTC; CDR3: CASSFSGRAVSEQFF
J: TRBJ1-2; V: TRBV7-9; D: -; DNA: TGTGCCAGCAGCTTAGGGCAGGGGAACGGCTACACCTTC; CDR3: CASSLGQGNGYTF
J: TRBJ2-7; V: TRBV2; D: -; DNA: TGTGCGAGCAGGGGGGGGCTAGCCTCCTACGAGCAGTACTTC; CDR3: CASRGGLASYEQYF
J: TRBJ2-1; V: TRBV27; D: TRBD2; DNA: TGTGCCAGCAGATACCTAGCGGGAGGGCCAAATGAGCAGTTCTTC; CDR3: CASRYLAGGPNEQFF
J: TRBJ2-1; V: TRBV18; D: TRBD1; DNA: TGTGCCAGCACGCGGACAGGGGCACGGGGCGATGAGCAGTTCTTC; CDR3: CASTRTGARGDEQFF
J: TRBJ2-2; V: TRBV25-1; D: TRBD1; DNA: TGTGCCAGCAGTGTATTGGGGACAGGGGGCTTGACCGGGGAGCTGTTTTTT; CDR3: CASSVLGTGGLTGELFF